The 4 T cell receptor beta chains below come from one sample, sequenced in a study of T cell repertoires in cytomegalovirus infection. TCRdb re-called the reads through MiXCR, storing one row per CDR3 protein. This sample has about 920,000 distinct CDR3 sequences; around 32% occur once, and the top ten carry around an eighth. No antigen is known for these receptors. The material sequenced was cultured CD8+ T cells from PBMCs, taken from culture after CMV antigen stimulation. Source of these receptors: a human donor in good health (CMV status not recorded). Some clones in this sample may be carry-over from other donors' samples.

The V gene is TRBV7-9, the J gene TRBJ2-7; D may be TRBD1 or TRBD2 (7 bases each). The CDR3 contains 17 residues. Germline V lookup: CDR1 SEHNR, CDR2 FQNEAQ (reference sequence). V lost 8 bases to trimming and J lost 2 bases, with 25 bases between them. CDR3 in amino acids: CASLSDKGGTAPYEQYV. CDR3 DNA: TGTGCCAGCTTAAGTGATAAGGGGGGGACAGCTCCCTACGAGCAGTACGTC.

This clonotype was counted a few times. V and J are TRBV2 and TRBJ2-1; tentatively, D is TRBD1 (5 bases). The germline CDR1 and CDR2 sequences are SNHLY and FYNNEI. V was pared by 2 bases and J by 8 bases, with 13 bases between. The CDR3 is 14 amino acids. CDR3 DNA: TGTGCCAGCAGTGAAAGGGGTGGTTTGGATGAGCAGTTCTTC. Translated: CASSERGGLDEQFF.

This clonotype has ten or more counts. The chain carries TRBV7-6 and TRBJ2-5, with TRBD1 as a possible D gene (6 bases). The length of the CDR3 is 17 residues. Germline V gene lookup returns CDR1 SGHVS and CDR2 FNYEAQ. The V and J ends lost 0 bases and 1 base respectively, with 15 bases between them. For the CDR3, the DNA is TGTGCCAGCAGCTTAGCCCAGCAAGGGGGTTTCCAAGAGACCCAGTACTTC. Its translation is CASSLAQQGGFQETQYF.

The J gene is TRBJ1-2, the V gene TRBV5-6, with D tentatively TRBD1 (5 bases). This CDR3 has 14 amino acids. V dropped 2 bases and J dropped 0 bases, with 8 bases sitting between them. From germline, CDR1 is SGHDT and CDR2 YYEEEE. CDR3 loop: CASSFQGTNYGYTF. Here the CDR3 DNA reads TGTGCCAGCAGCTTCCAGGGCACTAACTATGGCTACACCTTC.